A selection of T cell receptor beta chains follows, all from one sample in a study of CD8 T cells in Susac syndrome. TCRdb recomputed calls from the immunoSEQ multiplex PCR reads with MiXCR, one row per CDR3 protein. Here the sample spans roughly 180,000 distinct CDR3 sequences, about 95% being singletons. The sample comprised CD4+ T cells from PBMCs. All receptors come from a human donor in good health. CDR3s include the opening cysteine and the closing phenylalanine or tryptophan. Each record gives: D gene, J gene, clone size, V gene, CDR3 length, CDR3 protein, CDR3 DNA. A D gene is named only where the DNA matches it firmly. The size entry is marked missing in some rows and otherwise reads once, few, many or a size class.

d_gene: TRBD1
j_gene: TRBJ1-2
abundance: NA
v_gene: TRBV28
len: 15
CDR3aa: CASSLSDRAYYGYTF
CDR3nt: TGTGCCAGCAGTCTATCGGACAGGGCCTACTATGGCTACACCTTC

d_gene: TRBD1
j_gene: TRBJ1-3
abundance: once
v_gene: TRBV27
len: 15
CDR3aa: CASRGQGRSGNTIYF
CDR3nt: TGTGCCAGCCGGGGACAGGGCCGCTCTGGAAACACCATATATTTT

d_gene: NA
j_gene: TRBJ1-1
abundance: NA
v_gene: TRBV6-5
len: 12
CDR3aa: CASSYRNTEAFF
CDR3nt: TGTGCCAGCAGTTACAGGAACACTGAAGCTTTCTTT

d_gene: TRBD1
j_gene: TRBJ2-6
abundance: NA
v_gene: TRBV3-1
len: 17
CDR3aa: CASSFGTGISGANVLTF
CDR3nt: TGTGCCAGCAGCTTCGGGACAGGGATATCTGGGGCCAACGTCCTGACTTTC

d_gene: NA
j_gene: TRBJ2-7
abundance: NA
v_gene: TRBV7-9
len: 12
CDR3aa: CASSLPATPQYF
CDR3nt: TGTGCCAGCAGCTTACCAGCGACCCCGCAGTACTTC

d_gene: TRBD1
j_gene: TRBJ1-2
abundance: once
v_gene: TRBV20-1
len: 12
CDR3aa: CSATRQGYGYTF
CDR3nt: TGCAGTGCTACTCGACAGGGCTATGGCTACACCTTC

d_gene: NA
j_gene: TRBJ2-2
abundance: NA
v_gene: TRBV10-3
len: 14
CDR3aa: CAISESQSTGELFF
CDR3nt: TGTGCCATCAGTGAGTCTCAGAGCACCGGGGAGCTGTTTTTT

d_gene: NA
j_gene: TRBJ2-1
abundance: once
v_gene: TRBV23-1
len: 15
CDR3aa: CASSPTSHSDPKQFF
CDR3nt: TGCGCCAGCAGTCCCACGTCTCACTCGGATCCCAAGCAGTTCTTC

d_gene: NA
j_gene: TRBJ1-1
abundance: once
v_gene: TRBV20-1
len: 12
CDR3aa: CRVGRANTEAFF
CDR3nt: TGCAGGGTGGGGCGGGCAAACACTGAAGCTTTCTTT

d_gene: NA
j_gene: TRBJ1-2
abundance: NA
v_gene: TRBV20-1
len: 10
CDR3aa: CSARSYGYTF
CDR3nt: TGCAGTGCTAGGTCCTATGGCTACACCTTC

d_gene: NA
j_gene: TRBJ1-6
abundance: NA
v_gene: TRBV19
len: 14
CDR3aa: CASSSGPIGSPLHF
CDR3nt: TGTGCCAGTAGTTCCGGGCCTATAGGATCACCCCTCCACTTT

d_gene: NA
j_gene: TRBJ1-2
abundance: once
v_gene: TRBV20-1
len: 12
CDR3aa: CSARDQRDGYTF
CDR3nt: TGCAGTGCTAGGGACCAACGGGATGGCTACACCTTC

d_gene: TRBD1
j_gene: TRBJ1-2
abundance: NA
v_gene: TRBV20-1
len: 15
CDR3aa: CSANRPGQGAEGYTF
CDR3nt: TGCAGTGCTAATAGACCGGGACAGGGGGCGGAGGGCTACACCTTC

d_gene: NA
j_gene: TRBJ1-6
abundance: NA
v_gene: TRBV7-3
len: 14
CDR3aa: CASRPTDGGSPLHF
CDR3nt: TGTGCCAGCCGGCCCACGGACGGGGGTTCACCCCTCCACTTT

d_gene: TRBD2
j_gene: TRBJ2-5
abundance: NA
v_gene: TRBV24-1
len: 17
CDR3aa: CATSSSLAGSLQETQYF
CDR3nt: TGTGCCACCAGCTCGTCCTTAGCGGGGTCATTACAAGAGACCCAGTACTTC

d_gene: NA
j_gene: TRBJ2-3
abundance: NA
v_gene: TRBV30
len: 12
CDR3aa: CAWSVPGDTQYF
CDR3nt: TGTGCCTGGAGTGTACCCGGGGATACGCAGTATTTT

d_gene: NA
j_gene: TRBJ2-1
abundance: NA
v_gene: TRBV4-2
len: 12
CDR3aa: CASSQDPSTQFF
CDR3nt: TGTGCCAGCAGCCAAGATCCCAGTACGCAGTTCTTC

d_gene: TRBD2
j_gene: TRBJ2-3
abundance: NA
v_gene: TRBV28
len: 15
CDR3aa: CASSPRGGETDTQYF
CDR3nt: TGTGCCAGCAGTCCCCGCGGGGGGGAGACAGATACGCAGTATTTT

d_gene: NA
j_gene: TRBJ2-1
abundance: NA
v_gene: TRBV5-1
len: 13
CDR3aa: CASSLVVGGEQFF
CDR3nt: TGCGCCAGCAGCTTGGTGGTCGGCGGTGAGCAGTTCTTC

d_gene: NA
j_gene: TRBJ1-2
abundance: NA
v_gene: TRBV9
len: 15
CDR3aa: CASSVVKPGGGGYTF
CDR3nt: TGTGCCAGCAGCGTAGTTAAACCGGGGGGCGGCGGCTACACCTTC

d_gene: NA
j_gene: TRBJ2-3
abundance: NA
v_gene: TRBV5-1
len: 13
CDR3aa: CASSSQDMDTQYF
CDR3nt: TGCGCCAGCAGCTCGCAGGATATGGATACGCAGTATTTT

d_gene: NA
j_gene: TRBJ2-1
abundance: NA
v_gene: TRBV9
len: 14
CDR3aa: CASSVSGSYNEQFF
CDR3nt: TGTGCCAGCAGCGTGAGCGGGTCCTACAATGAGCAGTTCTTC

d_gene: TRBD2
j_gene: TRBJ2-1
abundance: NA
v_gene: TRBV20-1
len: 14
CDR3aa: CSARGPSGGTEQFF
CDR3nt: TGCAGTGCTAGGGGGCCCAGCGGGGGGACCGAGCAGTTCTTC

d_gene: NA
j_gene: TRBJ2-7
abundance: once
v_gene: TRBV12-3/TRBV12-4
len: 13
CDR3aa: CASSRRGPWEQYF
CDR3nt: TGTGCCAGCAGTCGCAGGGGTCCGTGGGAGCAGTACTTC

d_gene: NA
j_gene: TRBJ1-6
abundance: NA
v_gene: TRBV12-3/TRBV12-4
len: 14
CDR3aa: CASSYGQAASPLHF
CDR3nt: TGTGCCAGCAGTTACGGCCAGGCGGCCTCACCCCTCCACTTT

d_gene: TRBD2
j_gene: TRBJ2-1
abundance: NA
v_gene: TRBV7-9
len: 16
CDR3aa: CASELAGGRSYNEQFF
CDR3nt: TGTGCCAGCGAGCTAGCGGGGGGGCGATCCTACAATGAGCAGTTCTTC

d_gene: NA
j_gene: TRBJ2-5
abundance: NA
v_gene: TRBV29-1
len: 13
CDR3aa: CSVAETSRETQYF
CDR3nt: TGCAGCGTCGCAGAGACGTCCCGGGAGACCCAGTACTTC

d_gene: NA
j_gene: TRBJ2-7
abundance: few
v_gene: TRBV7-9
len: 14
CDR3aa: CASSPPGRNYEQYF
CDR3nt: TGTGCCAGCAGCCCTCCGGGACGGAATTACGAGCAGTACTTC

d_gene: TRBD1
j_gene: TRBJ1-2
abundance: NA
v_gene: TRBV7-9
len: 14
CDR3aa: CASSLAPDRGGYTF
CDR3nt: TGTGCCAGCAGCTTAGCCCCGGACAGGGGTGGCTACACCTTC

d_gene: TRBD1
j_gene: TRBJ2-2
abundance: NA
v_gene: TRBV20-1
len: 13
CDR3aa: CSARTGTTGELFF
CDR3nt: TGCAGTGCGAGGACAGGAACGACCGGGGAGCTGTTTTTT

d_gene: NA
j_gene: TRBJ2-2
abundance: NA
v_gene: TRBV12-3/TRBV12-4
len: 14
CDR3aa: CASSPTPYTGELFF
CDR3nt: TGTGCCAGCAGCCCGACCCCCTACACCGGGGAGCTGTTTTTT

d_gene: NA
j_gene: TRBJ1-2
abundance: once
v_gene: TRBV15
len: 14
CDR3aa: CATSRDAANYGYTF
CDR3nt: TGTGCCACCAGCAGAGACGCAGCTAACTATGGCTACACCTTC

d_gene: NA
j_gene: TRBJ2-3
abundance: once
v_gene: TRBV6-2/TRBV6-3
len: 12
CDR3aa: CASRPGGVTQYF
CDR3nt: TGTGCCAGCAGGCCCGGGGGAGTTACGCAGTATTTT

d_gene: TRBD2
j_gene: TRBJ2-1
abundance: NA
v_gene: TRBV20-1
len: 15
CDR3aa: CSAREGAGERNEQFF
CDR3nt: TGCAGTGCTAGAGAGGGAGCGGGGGAAAGGAATGAGCAGTTCTTC

d_gene: TRBD1
j_gene: TRBJ2-1
abundance: once
v_gene: TRBV9
len: 15
CDR3aa: CASSTAGGSYNEQFF
CDR3nt: TGTGCCAGCAGCACAGCAGGGGGCTCCTACAATGAGCAGTTCTTC

d_gene: TRBD2
j_gene: TRBJ2-3
abundance: once
v_gene: TRBV20-1
len: 15
CDR3aa: CSASSGGAATDTQYF
CDR3nt: TGCAGTGCTTCTAGCGGGGGGGCTGCCACAGATACGCAGTATTTT

d_gene: TRBD1
j_gene: TRBJ2-7
abundance: NA
v_gene: TRBV6-2/TRBV6-3
len: 14
CDR3aa: CASTTRGPSYEQYF
CDR3nt: TGTGCCAGCACTACCAGGGGGCCGTCCTACGAGCAGTACTTC

d_gene: NA
j_gene: TRBJ2-1
abundance: NA
v_gene: TRBV20-1
len: 14
CDR3aa: CSARGAGQYNEQFF
CDR3nt: TGCAGTGCTAGAGGGGCGGGGCAGTACAATGAGCAGTTCTTC

d_gene: NA
j_gene: TRBJ2-3
abundance: NA
v_gene: TRBV7-2
len: 12
CDR3aa: CASSPQVDTQYF
CDR3nt: TGTGCCAGCAGTCCCCAAGTCGATACGCAGTATTTT

d_gene: NA
j_gene: TRBJ1-5
abundance: NA
v_gene: TRBV24-1
len: 13
CDR3aa: CAPLRGHNQPQHF
CDR3nt: TGTGCCCCGCTCCGGGGGCACAATCAGCCCCAGCATTTT

d_gene: TRBD1
j_gene: TRBJ1-5
abundance: NA
v_gene: TRBV20-1
len: 14
CDR3aa: CSAREDRAHQPQHF
CDR3nt: TGCAGTGCTAGAGAGGACAGGGCCCATCAGCCCCAGCATTTT

d_gene: NA
j_gene: TRBJ2-5
abundance: NA
v_gene: TRBV4-3
len: 13
CDR3aa: CASSQNRRETQYF
CDR3nt: TGCGCCAGCAGCCAAAATCGCCGGGAGACCCAGTACTTC

d_gene: TRBD2
j_gene: TRBJ2-5
abundance: NA
v_gene: TRBV20-1
len: 15
CDR3aa: CSVPGASGAQETQYF
CDR3nt: TGCAGCGTCCCAGGTGCTAGCGGGGCCCAAGAGACCCAGTACTTC

d_gene: TRBD1
j_gene: TRBJ1-2
abundance: NA
v_gene: TRBV6-6
len: 13
CDR3aa: CASSDREFGGYTF
CDR3nt: TGTGCCAGCAGTGACAGGGAATTCGGTGGCTACACCTTC

d_gene: NA
j_gene: TRBJ1-2
abundance: NA
v_gene: TRBV12-3/TRBV12-4
len: 16
CDR3aa: CASTPFKGRANYGYTF
CDR3nt: TGTGCCAGCACCCCTTTCAAGGGACGAGCTAACTATGGCTACACCTTC

d_gene: NA
j_gene: TRBJ2-3
abundance: once
v_gene: TRBV5-1
len: 16
CDR3aa: CASTSGAGASTDTQYF
CDR3nt: TGCGCCAGCACCTCGGGGGCCGGTGCTAGCACAGATACGCAGTATTTT

d_gene: TRBD1
j_gene: TRBJ1-5
abundance: once
v_gene: TRBV28
len: 14
CDR3aa: CASRRDRVGQPQHF
CDR3nt: TGTGCCAGCAGGCGGGACAGGGTTGGTCAGCCCCAGCATTTT

d_gene: NA
j_gene: TRBJ1-5
abundance: NA
v_gene: TRBV24-1
len: 15
CDR3aa: CATSDSRQINQPQHF
CDR3nt: TGTGCCACCAGTGATTCAAGACAGATCAATCAGCCCCAGCATTTT

d_gene: NA
j_gene: TRBJ1-2
abundance: NA
v_gene: TRBV6-2/TRBV6-3
len: 14
CDR3aa: CASSYSTPYGGYTF
CDR3nt: TGTGCCAGCAGTTACTCGACCCCCTACGGAGGCTACACCTTC

d_gene: NA
j_gene: TRBJ1-1
abundance: NA
v_gene: TRBV20-1
len: 13
CDR3aa: CSAPTGMNTEAFF
CDR3nt: TGCAGTGCTCCTACAGGGATGAACACTGAAGCTTTCTTT

d_gene: TRBD2
j_gene: TRBJ2-1
abundance: NA
v_gene: TRBV20-1
len: 16
CDR3aa: CSARMYVAGGYNEQFF
CDR3nt: TGCAGTGCTAGGATGTATGTAGCGGGGGGATACAATGAGCAGTTCTTC

d_gene: NA
j_gene: TRBJ2-7
abundance: NA
v_gene: TRBV15
len: 14
CDR3aa: CATSRDPQGSEQYF
CDR3nt: TGTGCCACCAGCAGAGACCCCCAGGGAAGCGAGCAGTACTTC

d_gene: NA
j_gene: TRBJ1-1
abundance: NA
v_gene: TRBV20-1
len: 13
CDR3aa: CSPKRPGGTEAFF
CDR3nt: TGCAGTCCTAAACGACCTGGGGGAACTGAAGCTTTCTTT

d_gene: NA
j_gene: TRBJ1-2
abundance: NA
v_gene: TRBV7-9
len: 12
CDR3aa: CASSLNGDGYTF
CDR3nt: TGTGCCAGCAGCTTAAACGGGGATGGCTACACCTTC

d_gene: NA
j_gene: TRBJ2-7
abundance: NA
v_gene: TRBV20-1
len: 11
CDR3aa: CSARGTEEQYF
CDR3nt: TGCAGTGCTAGAGGGACAGAGGAGCAGTACTTC